This T cell receptor beta chain was recorded in a study of blood T cells in healthy people across ages (dated by TCRdb to about 2015). About the investigation overall: In model experiments, template switching captured about one uniquely barcoded TCR beta cDNA molecule for every two T cells. Age-related changes in TCR beta repertoire diversity were measured in the study by deep sequencing normalized with unique cDNA molecular identifiers. The donors were split into four age groups: young (average 16 years), middle-aged (39), aged (over 55) and long-lived (82). Using the same blood draw, the study looked at two additional independent replicas of 1 million unique cDNA reads for two donors, one aged 18 to 30 and the other aged 80 or older. Beyond this particular receptor, the publication reports: Estimates of total diversity from one million sequenced T cells were regarded as lower bounds and underestimates. The CMV infection status of donors was not known, potentially confounding age-related changes in expanded clonotypes. As age increased, observed TCR beta diversity per million T cells dropped in a roughly linear way, and a significant reduction was already evident by age 40. Compared with the aged group, the long-lived group had more naive CD4+ T cells, fewer expanded clones and increased TCR diversity, suggesting age selection. Observed TCR beta diversity correlated strongly with the percentage of naive T cells measured by flow cytometry. Since profiling was done on bulk unsorted PBMCs, naive and antigen-experienced compartments could not be conclusively compared.

Of note for this clonotype: Its antigen remains undetermined. No much larger clonotype is one base removed from it; base qualities were not supplied.

Systemically healthy Caucasian individuals from Russia, 39 in total and aged about 6 to 95 years, were included as donors. Each donor gave ten milliliters of peripheral blood, drawn into EDTA-treated Vacutainer tubes. PBMCs were isolated by Ficoll-Paque density-gradient centrifugation, with at least 6 million obtained per sample. Total RNA was extracted from PBMCs with Trizol reagent, with at least 6 micrograms obtained per sample. For every donor, flow cytometry on a PBMC aliquot measured the percentage of naive CD45RAhigh/CD27high T cells. The protocol used for the library was 5' RACE. Instrument on record: Illumina HiSeq 2500. The second PCR ran for roughly 7 to 12 cycles and used a J-beta primer mix along with a sample-barcoded 5' primer. Each TCR beta cDNA molecule received a unique molecular identifier from a template-switch 5' adaptor carrying 12 random nucleotides. At least 2.5 million CDR3-containing paired-end reads were obtained from each sample. All of the RNA was converted into first-strand cDNA using the Mint cDNA synthesis kit, with a TRBC-specific oligonucleotide serving as the primer. All cDNA was treated with uracil-DNA glycosylase and then went through a first 18-cycle PCR with the universal primers M1SS and BC2_uni_R. Per the source publication's procedure: Each sample was normalized by randomly selecting 1 million high-quality reads, each carrying a distinct molecular identifier. Instead of being binned into consensus sequences, reads with shared molecular identifiers were discarded. MiTCR, with a Q25 quality threshold and the strictest error-elimination algorithm, was used for CDR3 identification, clonotype clustering and error correction. A nonparametric unseen species model with Euler transformation was used to estimate a lower bound on total TCR beta diversity. TCRdb reran the public reads through fastp at Q25 and MiXCR, keeping productive beta chains. CDR3 protein sequences are deduplicated, and each keeps its most common genes and DNA. Here the V and J calls rest on TCRdb's processing, not on the authors' analysis. The sample contains about 800,000 distinct CDR3 sequences, around a quarter of them found a single time. Under 4.5% of the sample is in the top ten clones.

The germline V end is reduced by 1 base and the J end by 5 bases; junction bases left unmatched: 2. The CDR3 numbers 16 residues from cysteine through phenylalanine. Only the CDR3 region is kept as DNA, spanning 48 bases read in frame from base 1. The germline V gene specifies SGHTA as CDR1 and FQGTGA as CDR2. The same specimen was also included in a second study, on T cells of mothers and their children. As that second study puts it: The donors were nine systemically healthy Caucasian individuals, made up of three mothers and their six children. cDNA synthesis consumed the entire amount of extracted RNA, loaded at approximately 1.6 ug RNA in each 15 ul reaction. In the second PCR, sample barcodes and 2-4 random nucleotides were introduced via the M1S primer. More than 9 million TCR beta CDR3 reads were obtained from each mother, and roughly 3.1 million reads were obtained from each child. TCR recombination output is similarly shaped by thymic selection in related and unrelated pairs, with a minor effect exerted by inherited differences. Related mother-child pairs always showed normalized repertoire overlap that was slightly higher than in unrelated mother-child pairs, though the difference was never significant. Persistent microchimeric T cell clones were not detected, at a sensitivity of about 100 clones per million clonotypes. Deep NGS was used in the study to compare the TCR beta repertoires of mothers and children and to look for features that separate related mother-child pairs from unrelated individuals. The mean age was roughly 36 +/- 4 years for the mothers and approximately 11 +/- 4 years for the children. After adapters were ligated using NEBNext reagents, the libraries underwent 100+100 nt paired-end sequencing on an Illumina HiSeq 2000. To prevent cross-contamination, the mother and child libraries were prepared a month apart and were sequenced in separate runs. Each donor had between roughly 450,000 and 2,100,000 distinct TCR beta clonotypes identified. Naive TCR beta clonotypes were estimated from low-frequency clonotypes matched to each donor's FACS-determined naive share, without sorting.

The rearranged chain carries TRBV7-3 and TRBJ2-3; TRBD2 lines up with 14 middle nucleotides. Source material: blood. This sequence originates from a boy under 18 in good health. DNA sequence: TGTGCCAGCAGCTTAAAAGGGACTAGCGGGAGAGATACGCAGTATTTT. Its product reads: CASSLKGTSGRDTQYF. Supplemented by the reference TRBV7-3 and TRBJ2-3 proteins around the CDR3, the complete variable domain is GAGVSQTPSNKVTEKGKYVELRCDPISGHTALYWYRQSLGQGPEFLIYFQGTGAADDSGLPNDRFFAVRPEGSVSTLKIQRTERGDSAVYLCASSLKGTSGRDTQYFGPGTRLTVL.